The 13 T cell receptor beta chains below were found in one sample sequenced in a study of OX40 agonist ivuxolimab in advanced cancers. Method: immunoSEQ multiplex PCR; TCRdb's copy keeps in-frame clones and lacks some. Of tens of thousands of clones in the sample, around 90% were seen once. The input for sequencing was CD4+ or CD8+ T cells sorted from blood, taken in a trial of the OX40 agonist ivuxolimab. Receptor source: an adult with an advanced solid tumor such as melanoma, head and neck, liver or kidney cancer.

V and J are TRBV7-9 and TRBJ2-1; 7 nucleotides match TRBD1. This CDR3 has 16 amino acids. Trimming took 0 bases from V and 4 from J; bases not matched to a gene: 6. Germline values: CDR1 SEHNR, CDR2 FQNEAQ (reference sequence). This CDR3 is CASSLAPGQIYNEQFF. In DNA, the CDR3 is TGTGCCAGCAGCTTAGCGCCGGGACAGATTTACAATGAGCAGTTCTTC.

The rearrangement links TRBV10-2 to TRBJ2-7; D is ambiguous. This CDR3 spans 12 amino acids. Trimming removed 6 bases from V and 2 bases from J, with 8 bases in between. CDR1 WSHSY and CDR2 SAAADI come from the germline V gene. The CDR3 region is CASRAGTYEQYF. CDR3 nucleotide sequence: TGCGCCAGCAGGGCAGGAACCTACGAGCAGTACTTC.

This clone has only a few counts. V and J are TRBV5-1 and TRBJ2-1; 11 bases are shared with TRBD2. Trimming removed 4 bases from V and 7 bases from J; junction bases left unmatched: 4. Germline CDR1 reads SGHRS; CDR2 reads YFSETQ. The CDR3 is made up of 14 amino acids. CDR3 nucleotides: TGCGCCAGCAGCGTACTAGCGGGAGAGAATGAGCAGTTCTTC. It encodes CASSVLAGENEQFF.

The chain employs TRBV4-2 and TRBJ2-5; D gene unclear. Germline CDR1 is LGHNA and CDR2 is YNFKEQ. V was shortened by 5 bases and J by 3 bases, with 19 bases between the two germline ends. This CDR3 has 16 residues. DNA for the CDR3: TGTGCCAGCAGCTTCCATACCAAAAGGGCGGAAGAGACCCAGTACTTC. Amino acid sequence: CASSFHTKRAEETQYF.

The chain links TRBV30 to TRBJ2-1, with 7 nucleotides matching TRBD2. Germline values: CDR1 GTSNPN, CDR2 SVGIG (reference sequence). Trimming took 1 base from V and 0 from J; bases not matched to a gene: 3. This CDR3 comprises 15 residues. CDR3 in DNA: TGTGCCTGGAGTGGTGGGGGGGGCTCCTACAATGAGCAGTTCTTC. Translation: CAWSGGGGSYNEQFF.

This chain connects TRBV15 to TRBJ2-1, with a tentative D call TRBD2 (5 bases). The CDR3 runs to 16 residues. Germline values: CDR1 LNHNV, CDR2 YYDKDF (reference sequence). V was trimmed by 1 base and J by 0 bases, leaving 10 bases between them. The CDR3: CATSRGRLTSYNEQFF. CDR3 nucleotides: TGTGCCACCAGCAGAGGCAGACTAACCTCCTACAATGAGCAGTTCTTC.

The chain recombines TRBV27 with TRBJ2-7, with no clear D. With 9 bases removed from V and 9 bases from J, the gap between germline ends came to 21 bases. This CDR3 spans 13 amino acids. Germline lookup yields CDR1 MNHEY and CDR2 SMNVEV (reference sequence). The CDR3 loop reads CARIRFGVYGQYF. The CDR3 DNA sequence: TGTGCCAGAATAAGGTTTGGGGTGTATGGGCAGTACTTC.

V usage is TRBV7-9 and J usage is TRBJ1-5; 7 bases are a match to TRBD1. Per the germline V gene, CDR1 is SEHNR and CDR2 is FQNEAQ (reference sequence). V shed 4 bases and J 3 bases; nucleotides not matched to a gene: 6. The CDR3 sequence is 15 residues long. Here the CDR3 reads CASSSGQSPNQPQHF. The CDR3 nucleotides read TGTGCCAGCAGCTCGGGACAGTCGCCCAATCAGCCCCAGCATTTT.

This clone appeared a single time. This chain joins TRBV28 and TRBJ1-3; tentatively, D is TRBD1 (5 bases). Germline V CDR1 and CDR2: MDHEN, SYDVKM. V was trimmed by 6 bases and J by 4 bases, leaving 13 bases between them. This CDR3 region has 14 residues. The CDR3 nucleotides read TGTGCCAGCAGCGACAGTACCGGGGGAAACACCATATATTTT. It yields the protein CASSDSTGGNTIYF.

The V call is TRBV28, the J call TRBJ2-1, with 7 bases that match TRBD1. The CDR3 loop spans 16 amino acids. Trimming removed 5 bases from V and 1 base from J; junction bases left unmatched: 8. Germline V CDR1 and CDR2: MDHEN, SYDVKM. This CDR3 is CASSAPGGPSYNEQFF. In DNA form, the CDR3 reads TGTGCCAGCAGTGCCCCAGGGGGACCTTCCTACAATGAGCAGTTCTTC.

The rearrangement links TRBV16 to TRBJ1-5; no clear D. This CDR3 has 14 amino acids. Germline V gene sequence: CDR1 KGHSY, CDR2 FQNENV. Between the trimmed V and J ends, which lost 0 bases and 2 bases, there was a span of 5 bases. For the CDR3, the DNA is TGTGCCAGCAGCCAATCCCCCGGCAATCAGCCCCAGCATTTT. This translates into CASSQSPGNQPQHF.

This CDR3 reads CASSLKNQGRYNEQFF. The CDR3 region has the DNA TGTGCCAGCAGCCTAAAGAATCAGGGGAGGTACAATGAGCAGTTCTTC. The rearrangement uses TRBV5-6 and TRBJ2-1, with D perhaps being TRBD1 or TRBD2 (6 bases each). V was clipped by 4 bases and J by 4 bases, with 18 bases between them. The CDR3 runs 16 residues. CDR1 is SGHDT, CDR2 YYEEEE, per germline. Filled out from reference TRBV5-6 and TRBJ2-1, the complete variable domain reads DAGVTQSPTHLIKTRGQQVTLRCSPKSGHDTVSWYQQALGQGPQFIFQYYEEEERQRGNFPDRFSGHQFPNYSSELNVNALLLGDSALYLCASSLKNQGRYNEQFFGPGTRLTVL.

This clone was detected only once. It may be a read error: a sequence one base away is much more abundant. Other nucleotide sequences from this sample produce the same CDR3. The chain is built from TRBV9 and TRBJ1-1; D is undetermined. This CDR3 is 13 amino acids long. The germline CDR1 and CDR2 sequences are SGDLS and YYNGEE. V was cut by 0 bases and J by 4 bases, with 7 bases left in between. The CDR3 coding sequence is TGTGCCAGCAGCGTAGGGGATGGCACTGAAGCTTTCTTT. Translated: CASSVGDGTEAFF.